This T cell receptor beta chain was identified during a study of CD8 T cell repertoires and HIV-1 epitope variants. Study details: Controls were a CMV, EBV and flu pool, Ebola AY9, and no peptide.

On this clone: Its antigen is unidentified.

The CDR3 is 14 residues long. Germline V lookup: CDR1 KGHSH, CDR2 LQKENI. The ends lost 8 bases at V and 2 bases at J; junction bases unmatched: 4. On the immunoSEQ platform, TCR beta CDR3s were sequenced at survey depth. The table came from immunoSEQ multiplex PCR; TCRdb's copy has only in-frame clones and leaves some out. Seen here are about 6,300 clones, around three fifths observed once, and the top ten hold over 40%. J is TRBJ2-3 and V is TRBV18; 10 bases are a match to TRBD1. The specimen sequenced was cultured CD8+ T cells derived from PBMCs. The receptor's source is a male donor with HIV. In nucleotides, the CDR3 is TGTGCCAGCCCCGGGACAGGGGACACAGATACGCAGTATTTT. Residues: CASPGTGDTDTQYF. Supplemented by reference TRBV18 and TRBJ2-3, the full variable domain reads NAGVMQNPRHLVRRRGQEARLRCSPMKGHSHVYWYRQLPEEGLKFMVYLQKENIIDESGMPKERFSAEFPKEGPSILRIQQVVRGDSAAYFCASPGTGDTDTQYFGPGTRLTVL.